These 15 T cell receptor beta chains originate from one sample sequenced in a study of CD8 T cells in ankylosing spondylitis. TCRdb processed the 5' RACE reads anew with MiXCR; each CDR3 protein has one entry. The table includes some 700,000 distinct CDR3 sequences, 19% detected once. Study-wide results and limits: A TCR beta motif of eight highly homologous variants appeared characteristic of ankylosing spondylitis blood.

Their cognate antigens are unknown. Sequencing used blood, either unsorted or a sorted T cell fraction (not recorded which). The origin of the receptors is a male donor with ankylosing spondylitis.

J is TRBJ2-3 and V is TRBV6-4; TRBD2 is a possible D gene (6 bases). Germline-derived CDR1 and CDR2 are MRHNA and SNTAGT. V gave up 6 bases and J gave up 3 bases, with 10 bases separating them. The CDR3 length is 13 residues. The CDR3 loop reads CASSKTSTDTQYF. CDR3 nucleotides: TGTGCCAGCAGCAAGACTAGTACAGATACGCAGTATTTT.

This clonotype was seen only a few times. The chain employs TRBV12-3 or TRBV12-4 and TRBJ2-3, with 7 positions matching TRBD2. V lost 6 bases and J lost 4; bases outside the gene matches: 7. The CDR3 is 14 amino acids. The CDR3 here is CASSARDYPDTQYF. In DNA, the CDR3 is TGTGCCAGCAGCGCGCGGGACTACCCAGATACGCAGTATTTT.

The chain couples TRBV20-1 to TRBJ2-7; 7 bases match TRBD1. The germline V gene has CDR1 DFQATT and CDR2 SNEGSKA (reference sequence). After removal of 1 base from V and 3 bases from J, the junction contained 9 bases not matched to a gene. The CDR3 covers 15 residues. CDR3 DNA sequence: TGCAGTGCTAGAGTAACGGGACAGAAGATCTACGAGCAGTACTTC. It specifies CSARVTGQKIYEQYF.

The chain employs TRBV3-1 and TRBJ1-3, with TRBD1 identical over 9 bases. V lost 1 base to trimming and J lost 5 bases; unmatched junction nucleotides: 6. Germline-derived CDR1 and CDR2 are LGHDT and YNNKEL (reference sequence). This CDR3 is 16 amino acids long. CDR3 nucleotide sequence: TGTGCCAGCAGCCAAGCACAGGGGGCGCGAAGAAACACCATATATTTT. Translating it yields CASSQAQGARRNTIYF.

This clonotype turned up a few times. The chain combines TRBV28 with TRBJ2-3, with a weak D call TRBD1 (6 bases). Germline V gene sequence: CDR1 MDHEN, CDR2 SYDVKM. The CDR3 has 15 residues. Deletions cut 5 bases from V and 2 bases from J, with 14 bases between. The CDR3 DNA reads TGTGCCAGCAGTGACCAGGGGAGTCCCACAGATACGCAGTATTTT. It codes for CASSDQGSPTDTQYF.

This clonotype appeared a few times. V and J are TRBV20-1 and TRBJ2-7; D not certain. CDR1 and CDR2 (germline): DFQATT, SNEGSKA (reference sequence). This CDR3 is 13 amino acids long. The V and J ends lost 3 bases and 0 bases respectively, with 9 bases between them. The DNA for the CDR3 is TGCAGTGCTAGGCGGCAAAGCTCCTACGAGCAGTACTTC. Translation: CSARRQSSYEQYF.

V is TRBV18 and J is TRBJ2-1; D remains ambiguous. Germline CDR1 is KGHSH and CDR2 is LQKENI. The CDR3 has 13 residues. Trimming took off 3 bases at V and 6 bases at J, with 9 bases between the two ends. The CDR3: CASSPARTNEQFF. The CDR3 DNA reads TGTGCCAGCTCACCTGCAAGAACCAATGAGCAGTTCTTC. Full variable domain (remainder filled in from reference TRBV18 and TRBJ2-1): NAGVMQNPRHLVRRRGQEARLRCSPMKGHSHVYWYRQLPEEGLKFMVYLQKENIIDESGMPKERFSAEFPKEGPSILRIQQVVRGDSAAYFCASSPARTNEQFFGPGTRLTVL.

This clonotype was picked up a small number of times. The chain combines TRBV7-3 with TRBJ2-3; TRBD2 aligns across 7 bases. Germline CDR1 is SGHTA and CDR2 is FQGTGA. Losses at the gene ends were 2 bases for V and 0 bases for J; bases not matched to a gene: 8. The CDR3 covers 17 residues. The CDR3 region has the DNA TGTGCCAGCAGCTTAGGGATTAGCGGGCCCAGCACAGATACGCAGTATTTT. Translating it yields CASSLGISGPSTDTQYF.

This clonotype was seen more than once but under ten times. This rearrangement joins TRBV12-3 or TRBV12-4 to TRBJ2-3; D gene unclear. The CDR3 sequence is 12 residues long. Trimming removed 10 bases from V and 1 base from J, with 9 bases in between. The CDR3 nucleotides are TGTGCCACCGACGACGGCACAGATACGCAGTATTTT. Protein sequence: CATDDGTDTQYF.

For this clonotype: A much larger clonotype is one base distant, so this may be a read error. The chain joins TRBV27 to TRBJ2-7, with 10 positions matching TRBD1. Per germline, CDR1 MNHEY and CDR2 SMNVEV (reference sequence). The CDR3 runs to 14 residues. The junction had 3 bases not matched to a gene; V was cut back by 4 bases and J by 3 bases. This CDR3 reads CASSSGTGDYEQYF. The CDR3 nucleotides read TGTGCCAGCAGTTCCGGGACAGGGGACTACGAGCAGTACTTC.

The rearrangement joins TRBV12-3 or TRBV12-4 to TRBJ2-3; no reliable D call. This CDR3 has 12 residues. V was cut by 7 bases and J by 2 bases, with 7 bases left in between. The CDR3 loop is CASNSDTDTQYF. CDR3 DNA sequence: TGTGCCAGCAATTCCGACACAGATACGCAGTATTTT.

CDR3 loop: CASSHFRGDYGYTF. DNA of the CDR3: TGTGCCAGCAGCCACTTCCGAGGGGACTATGGCTACACCTTC. The chain is built from TRBV4-2 and TRBJ1-2, with a weak D call TRBD1 (5 bases). Trimming pared 3 bases from V and 3 bases from J, leaving 11 bases between. Germline V lookup: CDR1 LGHNA, CDR2 YNFKEQ. The CDR3 has 14 residues.

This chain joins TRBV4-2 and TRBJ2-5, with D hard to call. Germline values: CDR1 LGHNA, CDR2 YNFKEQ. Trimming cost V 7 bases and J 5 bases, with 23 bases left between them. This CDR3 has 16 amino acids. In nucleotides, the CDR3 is TGTGCCAGCAATCCGGAACCGTCTCCCTGGGTGGAGACCCAGTACTTC. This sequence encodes CASNPEPSPWVETQYF.

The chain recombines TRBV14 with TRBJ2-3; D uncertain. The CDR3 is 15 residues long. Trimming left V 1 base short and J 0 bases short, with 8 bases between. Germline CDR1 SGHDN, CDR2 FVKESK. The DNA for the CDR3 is TGTGCCAGCAGCCAAGGGGTCCGTAGCACAGATACGCAGTATTTT. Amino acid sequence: CASSQGVRSTDTQYF.

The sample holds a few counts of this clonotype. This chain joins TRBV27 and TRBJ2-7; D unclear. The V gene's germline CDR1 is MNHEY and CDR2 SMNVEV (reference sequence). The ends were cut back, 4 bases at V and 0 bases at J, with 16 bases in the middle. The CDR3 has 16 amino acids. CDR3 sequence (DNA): TGTGCCAGCAGTTCACACGGTGGCTACCCCTCCTACGAGCAGTACTTC. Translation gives CASSSHGGYPSYEQYF.